This T cell receptor beta chain was sequenced for a study of Graves' ophthalmopathy and Graves' hyperthyroidism. Broader study findings: Forecasting of ophthalmopathy progression by the model achieved less than 71% sensitivity and roughly 75% specificity.

This clonotype was seen more than once but under ten times. Its antigen is not known. In germline, CDR1 is ENHRY, CDR2 SYGVKD. Trimming cost V 10 bases and J 0 bases, with 16 bases left between them. This CDR3 comprises 15 residues. Amplified TCR beta CDR3 regions were obtained using RNA transcripts as template. First-round RT-PCR relied on HTBI primers, and a second-round multiplex PCR came next. TCRdb ran MiXCR on the multiplex PCR reads and lists one entry per CDR3 protein. The sample carries about 640,000 distinct CDR3 sequences, 35% to 45% recorded once. Sequences were obtained from peripheral blood. The clonotype originates from an adult man with Graves' ophthalmopathy. The chain recombines TRBV10-3 with TRBJ1-5; TRBD1 might be the D (5 bases). CDR3 DNA sequence: TGTGCCAGCAGGGCCTGGGGAGCTAGCAATCAGCCCCAGCATTTT. Its translation: CASRAWGASNQPQHF.